A selection of T cell receptor beta chains follows, all from one sample in a study of blood T cell repertoires in COVID-19. The data were produced by immunoSEQ multiplex PCR, yet TCRdb's version contains in-frame clones alone and is incomplete. The repertoire consists of fewer than 700,000 clones, with about 89% occurring once and the leading ten covering roughly 7.3%. The sequencing sample was made of peripheral blood. All receptors derive from a woman between 45 and 60 years old with COVID-19, enrolled during active disease. Each CDR3 is given with its conserved first and last residue. A D gene is named only where the DNA matches it firmly. Rows give clone size only sometimes, using once, few, many, or a class for an expanded clone.

>TRBJ2-1|-|TRBV5-1|16|-
CASSAGGGQGINEQFF
TGCGCCAGCAGCGCGGGAGGGGGACAGGGGATAAATGAGCAGTTCTTC
>TRBJ2-5|-|TRBV7-2|14|once
CASSFLGGGETQYF
TGTGCCAGCAGCTTCCTAGGGGGGGGCGAGACCCAGTACTTC
>TRBJ1-2|TRBD1|TRBV10-3|13|-
CAISGQGGDGYTF
TGTGCCATCAGCGGACAGGGAGGCGATGGCTACACCTTC
>TRBJ1-3|-|TRBV30|16|-
CAWIGEVPSSGNTIYF
TGTGCCTGGATAGGGGAGGTACCGAGCTCTGGAAACACCATATATTTT
>TRBJ1-5|-|TRBV28|15|-
CASRERGAEGQPQHF
TGTGCCAGCAGGGAACGGGGGGCCGAAGGTCAGCCCCAGCATTTT
>TRBJ1-2|TRBD1|TRBV5-1|16|once
CASSLGGQVLNYGYTF
TGCGCCAGCAGCTTGGGGGGACAGGTTCTCAACTATGGCTACACCTTC
>TRBJ1-6|TRBD1|TRBV2|13|-
CASSGQGRSPLHF
TGTGCCAGCAGCGGACAGGGAAGATCACCCCTCCACTTT
>TRBJ1-4|-|TRBV15|14|once
CATSRDRVGEKLFF
TGTGCCACCAGCAGAGACCGGGTGGGTGAAAAACTGTTTTTT
>TRBJ1-4|-|TRBV30|13|-
CAWSVGRNEKLFF
TGTGCCTGGAGTGTCGGCAGGAATGAAAAACTGTTTTTT
>TRBJ1-4|TRBD1|TRBV6-1|18|-
CASSDPAGGAALYEKLFF
TGTGCCAGCAGTGATCCCGCAGGGGGCGCCGCCCTATATGAAAAACTGTTTTTT
>TRBJ2-7|-|TRBV5-1|14|-
CASSYDTGSDEQYF
TGCGCCAGCAGCTATGACACAGGGTCGGACGAGCAGTACTTC
>TRBJ1-2|-|TRBV29-1|15|-
CSVLPGDGIFGGYTF
TGCAGCGTCCTACCAGGGGATGGAATCTTCGGTGGCTACACCTTC